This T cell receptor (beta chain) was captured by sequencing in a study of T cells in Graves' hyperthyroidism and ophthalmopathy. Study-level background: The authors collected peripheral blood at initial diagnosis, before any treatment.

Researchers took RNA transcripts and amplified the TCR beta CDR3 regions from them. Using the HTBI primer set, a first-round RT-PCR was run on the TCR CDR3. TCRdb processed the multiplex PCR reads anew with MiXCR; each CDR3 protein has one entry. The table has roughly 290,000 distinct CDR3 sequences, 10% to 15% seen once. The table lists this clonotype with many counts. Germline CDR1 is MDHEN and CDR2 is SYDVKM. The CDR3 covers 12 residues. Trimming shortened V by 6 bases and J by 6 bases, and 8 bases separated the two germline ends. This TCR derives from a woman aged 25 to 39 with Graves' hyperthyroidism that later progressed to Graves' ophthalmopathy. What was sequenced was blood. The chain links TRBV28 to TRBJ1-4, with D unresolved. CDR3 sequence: CASSSMDEKLFF. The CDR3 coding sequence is TGTGCCAGCAGCTCGATGGATGAAAAACTGTTTTTT.